The clone carrying this T cell receptor beta chain was seen only once. Its target is not known. The data are from a study of T cell clones after liver transplantation. Study-wide points: A significant post-transplant drop in circulating graft-donor-reactive CD4 TCRbeta sequences occurred in most of the 8 subjects.

Assay: immunoSEQ multiplex PCR; the TCRdb copy retains only in-frame clones and omits some. Of tens of thousands of clones in the sample, about 80% are singletons; the top ten hold 0.79%. J was trimmed by 3 bases and V by 5 bases; bases with no gene match: 7. In germline, CDR1 is MNHEY, CDR2 SVGAGI. CDR3 size: 14 residues. This rearrangement joins TRBV6-5 to TRBJ2-7, with TRBD1 matching 7 bases. This material consisted of CD4+ T cells from blood, taken 12 months after liver transplant. This sequence originates from a human patient who received a liver transplant. The T cells may come from the graft donor. CDR3 region: CASSADREYYEQYF. As DNA, the CDR3 is TGTGCCAGCAGTGCCGACAGGGAGTACTACGAGCAGTACTTC.